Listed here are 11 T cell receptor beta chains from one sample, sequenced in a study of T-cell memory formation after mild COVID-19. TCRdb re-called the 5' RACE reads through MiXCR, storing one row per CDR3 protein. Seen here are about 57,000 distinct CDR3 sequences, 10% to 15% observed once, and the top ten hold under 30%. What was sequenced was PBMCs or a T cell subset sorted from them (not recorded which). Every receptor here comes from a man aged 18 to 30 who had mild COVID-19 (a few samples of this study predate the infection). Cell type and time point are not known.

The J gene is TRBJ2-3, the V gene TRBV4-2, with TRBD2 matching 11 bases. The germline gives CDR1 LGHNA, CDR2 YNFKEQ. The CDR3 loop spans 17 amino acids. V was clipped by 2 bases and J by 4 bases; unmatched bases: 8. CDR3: CASSQTSGGAVSDTQYF. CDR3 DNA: TGTGCCAGCAGCCAAACTAGCGGGGGCGCGGTTTCAGATACGCAGTATTTT.

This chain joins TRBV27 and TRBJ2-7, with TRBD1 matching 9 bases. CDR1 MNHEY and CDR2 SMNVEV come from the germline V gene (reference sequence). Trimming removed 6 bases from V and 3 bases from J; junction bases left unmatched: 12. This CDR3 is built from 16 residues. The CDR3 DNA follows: TGTGCCAGCAGCATAATCCCCGGGACAGGGCGCTACGAGCAGTACTTC. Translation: CASSIIPGTGRYEQYF.

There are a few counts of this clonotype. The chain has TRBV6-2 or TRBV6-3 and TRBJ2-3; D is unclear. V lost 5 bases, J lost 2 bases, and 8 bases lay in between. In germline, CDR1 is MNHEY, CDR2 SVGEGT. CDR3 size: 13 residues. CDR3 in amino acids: CASSGWITDTQYF. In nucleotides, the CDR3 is TGTGCCAGCAGTGGTTGGATCACAGATACGCAGTATTTT.

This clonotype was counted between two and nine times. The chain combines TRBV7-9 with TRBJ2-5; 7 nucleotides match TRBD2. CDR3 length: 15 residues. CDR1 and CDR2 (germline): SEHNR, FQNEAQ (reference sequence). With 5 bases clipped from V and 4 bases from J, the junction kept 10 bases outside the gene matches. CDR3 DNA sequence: TGTGCCAGCAGCCAAGGGAGGGGCGGGGGAGAGACCCAGTACTTC. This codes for CASSQGRGGGETQYF.

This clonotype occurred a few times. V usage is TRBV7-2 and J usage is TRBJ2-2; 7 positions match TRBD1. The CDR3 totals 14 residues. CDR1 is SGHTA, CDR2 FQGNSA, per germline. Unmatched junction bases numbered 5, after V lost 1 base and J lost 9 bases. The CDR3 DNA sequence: TGTGCCAGCAGCTTAGATGACAGGGAGCGGGAGCTGTTTTTT. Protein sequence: CASSLDDRERELFF.

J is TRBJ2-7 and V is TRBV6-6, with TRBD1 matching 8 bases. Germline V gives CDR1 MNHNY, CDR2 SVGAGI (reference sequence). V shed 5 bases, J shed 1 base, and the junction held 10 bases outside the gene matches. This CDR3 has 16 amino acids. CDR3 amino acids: CASSPTQGARSYEQYF. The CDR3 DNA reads TGTGCCAGCAGTCCGACGCAGGGGGCACGTTCCTACGAGCAGTACTTC.

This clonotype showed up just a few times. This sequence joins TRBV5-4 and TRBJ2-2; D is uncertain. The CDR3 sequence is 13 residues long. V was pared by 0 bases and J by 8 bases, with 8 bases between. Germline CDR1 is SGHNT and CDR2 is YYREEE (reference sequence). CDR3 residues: CASSLAVPGELFF. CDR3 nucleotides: TGTGCCAGCAGCTTGGCTGTCCCAGGGGAGCTGTTTTTT.

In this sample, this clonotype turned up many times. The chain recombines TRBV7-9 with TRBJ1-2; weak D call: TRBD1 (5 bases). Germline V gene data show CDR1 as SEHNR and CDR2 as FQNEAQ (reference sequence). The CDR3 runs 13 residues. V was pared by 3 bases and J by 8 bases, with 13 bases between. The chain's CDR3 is CASSFAPRDGYTF. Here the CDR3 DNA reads TGTGCCAGCAGCTTCGCCCCCAGGGACGGCTACACCTTC.

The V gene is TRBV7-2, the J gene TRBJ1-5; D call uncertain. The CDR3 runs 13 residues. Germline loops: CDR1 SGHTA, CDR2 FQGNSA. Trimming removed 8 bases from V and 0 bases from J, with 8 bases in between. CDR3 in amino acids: CASGRPSNQPQHF. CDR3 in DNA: TGTGCCAGCGGCCGACCTAGCAATCAGCCCCAGCATTTT.

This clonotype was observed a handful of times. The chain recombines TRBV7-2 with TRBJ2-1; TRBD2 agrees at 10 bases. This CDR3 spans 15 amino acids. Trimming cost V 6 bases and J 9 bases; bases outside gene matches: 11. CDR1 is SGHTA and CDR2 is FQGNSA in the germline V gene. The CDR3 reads CASRIGLAGVFEQFF. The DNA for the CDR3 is TGTGCCAGCAGAATTGGGCTAGCGGGGGTCTTTGAGCAGTTCTTC.

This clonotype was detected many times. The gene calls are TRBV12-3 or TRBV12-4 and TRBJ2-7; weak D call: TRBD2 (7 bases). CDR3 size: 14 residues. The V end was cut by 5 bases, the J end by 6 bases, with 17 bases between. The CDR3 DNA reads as TGTGCCAGCAGTCCGGACGGGGGGCGCCTCGAGCAGTACGTC. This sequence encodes CASSPDGGRLEQYV.